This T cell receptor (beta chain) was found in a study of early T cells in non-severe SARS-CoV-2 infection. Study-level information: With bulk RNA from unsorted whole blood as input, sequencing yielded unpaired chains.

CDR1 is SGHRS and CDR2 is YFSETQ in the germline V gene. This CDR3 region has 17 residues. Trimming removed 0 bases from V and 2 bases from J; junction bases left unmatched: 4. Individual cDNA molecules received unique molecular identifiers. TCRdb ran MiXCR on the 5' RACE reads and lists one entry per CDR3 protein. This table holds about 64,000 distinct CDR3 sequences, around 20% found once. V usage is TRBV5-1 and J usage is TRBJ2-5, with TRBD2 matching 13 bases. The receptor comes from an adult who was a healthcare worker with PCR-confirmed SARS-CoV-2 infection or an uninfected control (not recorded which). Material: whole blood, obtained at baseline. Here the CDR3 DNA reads TGCGCCAGCAGCTTGGTTGGGACTAGCGGGGTACAAGAGACCCAGTACTTC. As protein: CASSLVGTSGVQETQYF.